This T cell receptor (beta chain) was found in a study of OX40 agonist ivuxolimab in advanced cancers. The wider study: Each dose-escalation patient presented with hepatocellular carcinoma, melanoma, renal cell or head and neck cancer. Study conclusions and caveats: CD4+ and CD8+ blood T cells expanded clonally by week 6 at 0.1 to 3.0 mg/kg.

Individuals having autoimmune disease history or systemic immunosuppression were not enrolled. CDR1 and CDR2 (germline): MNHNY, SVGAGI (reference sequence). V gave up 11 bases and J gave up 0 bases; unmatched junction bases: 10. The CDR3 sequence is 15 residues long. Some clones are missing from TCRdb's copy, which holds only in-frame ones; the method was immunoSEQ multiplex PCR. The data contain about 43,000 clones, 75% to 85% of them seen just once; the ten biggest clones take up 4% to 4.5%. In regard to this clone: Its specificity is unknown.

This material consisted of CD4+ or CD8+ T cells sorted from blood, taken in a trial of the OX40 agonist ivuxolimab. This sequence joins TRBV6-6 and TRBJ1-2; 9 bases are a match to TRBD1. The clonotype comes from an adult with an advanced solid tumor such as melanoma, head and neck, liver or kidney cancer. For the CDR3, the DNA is TGTGCCGTACAGGGGGCTGCAGTAGCTAACTATGGCTACACCTTC. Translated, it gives CAVQGAAVANYGYTF.